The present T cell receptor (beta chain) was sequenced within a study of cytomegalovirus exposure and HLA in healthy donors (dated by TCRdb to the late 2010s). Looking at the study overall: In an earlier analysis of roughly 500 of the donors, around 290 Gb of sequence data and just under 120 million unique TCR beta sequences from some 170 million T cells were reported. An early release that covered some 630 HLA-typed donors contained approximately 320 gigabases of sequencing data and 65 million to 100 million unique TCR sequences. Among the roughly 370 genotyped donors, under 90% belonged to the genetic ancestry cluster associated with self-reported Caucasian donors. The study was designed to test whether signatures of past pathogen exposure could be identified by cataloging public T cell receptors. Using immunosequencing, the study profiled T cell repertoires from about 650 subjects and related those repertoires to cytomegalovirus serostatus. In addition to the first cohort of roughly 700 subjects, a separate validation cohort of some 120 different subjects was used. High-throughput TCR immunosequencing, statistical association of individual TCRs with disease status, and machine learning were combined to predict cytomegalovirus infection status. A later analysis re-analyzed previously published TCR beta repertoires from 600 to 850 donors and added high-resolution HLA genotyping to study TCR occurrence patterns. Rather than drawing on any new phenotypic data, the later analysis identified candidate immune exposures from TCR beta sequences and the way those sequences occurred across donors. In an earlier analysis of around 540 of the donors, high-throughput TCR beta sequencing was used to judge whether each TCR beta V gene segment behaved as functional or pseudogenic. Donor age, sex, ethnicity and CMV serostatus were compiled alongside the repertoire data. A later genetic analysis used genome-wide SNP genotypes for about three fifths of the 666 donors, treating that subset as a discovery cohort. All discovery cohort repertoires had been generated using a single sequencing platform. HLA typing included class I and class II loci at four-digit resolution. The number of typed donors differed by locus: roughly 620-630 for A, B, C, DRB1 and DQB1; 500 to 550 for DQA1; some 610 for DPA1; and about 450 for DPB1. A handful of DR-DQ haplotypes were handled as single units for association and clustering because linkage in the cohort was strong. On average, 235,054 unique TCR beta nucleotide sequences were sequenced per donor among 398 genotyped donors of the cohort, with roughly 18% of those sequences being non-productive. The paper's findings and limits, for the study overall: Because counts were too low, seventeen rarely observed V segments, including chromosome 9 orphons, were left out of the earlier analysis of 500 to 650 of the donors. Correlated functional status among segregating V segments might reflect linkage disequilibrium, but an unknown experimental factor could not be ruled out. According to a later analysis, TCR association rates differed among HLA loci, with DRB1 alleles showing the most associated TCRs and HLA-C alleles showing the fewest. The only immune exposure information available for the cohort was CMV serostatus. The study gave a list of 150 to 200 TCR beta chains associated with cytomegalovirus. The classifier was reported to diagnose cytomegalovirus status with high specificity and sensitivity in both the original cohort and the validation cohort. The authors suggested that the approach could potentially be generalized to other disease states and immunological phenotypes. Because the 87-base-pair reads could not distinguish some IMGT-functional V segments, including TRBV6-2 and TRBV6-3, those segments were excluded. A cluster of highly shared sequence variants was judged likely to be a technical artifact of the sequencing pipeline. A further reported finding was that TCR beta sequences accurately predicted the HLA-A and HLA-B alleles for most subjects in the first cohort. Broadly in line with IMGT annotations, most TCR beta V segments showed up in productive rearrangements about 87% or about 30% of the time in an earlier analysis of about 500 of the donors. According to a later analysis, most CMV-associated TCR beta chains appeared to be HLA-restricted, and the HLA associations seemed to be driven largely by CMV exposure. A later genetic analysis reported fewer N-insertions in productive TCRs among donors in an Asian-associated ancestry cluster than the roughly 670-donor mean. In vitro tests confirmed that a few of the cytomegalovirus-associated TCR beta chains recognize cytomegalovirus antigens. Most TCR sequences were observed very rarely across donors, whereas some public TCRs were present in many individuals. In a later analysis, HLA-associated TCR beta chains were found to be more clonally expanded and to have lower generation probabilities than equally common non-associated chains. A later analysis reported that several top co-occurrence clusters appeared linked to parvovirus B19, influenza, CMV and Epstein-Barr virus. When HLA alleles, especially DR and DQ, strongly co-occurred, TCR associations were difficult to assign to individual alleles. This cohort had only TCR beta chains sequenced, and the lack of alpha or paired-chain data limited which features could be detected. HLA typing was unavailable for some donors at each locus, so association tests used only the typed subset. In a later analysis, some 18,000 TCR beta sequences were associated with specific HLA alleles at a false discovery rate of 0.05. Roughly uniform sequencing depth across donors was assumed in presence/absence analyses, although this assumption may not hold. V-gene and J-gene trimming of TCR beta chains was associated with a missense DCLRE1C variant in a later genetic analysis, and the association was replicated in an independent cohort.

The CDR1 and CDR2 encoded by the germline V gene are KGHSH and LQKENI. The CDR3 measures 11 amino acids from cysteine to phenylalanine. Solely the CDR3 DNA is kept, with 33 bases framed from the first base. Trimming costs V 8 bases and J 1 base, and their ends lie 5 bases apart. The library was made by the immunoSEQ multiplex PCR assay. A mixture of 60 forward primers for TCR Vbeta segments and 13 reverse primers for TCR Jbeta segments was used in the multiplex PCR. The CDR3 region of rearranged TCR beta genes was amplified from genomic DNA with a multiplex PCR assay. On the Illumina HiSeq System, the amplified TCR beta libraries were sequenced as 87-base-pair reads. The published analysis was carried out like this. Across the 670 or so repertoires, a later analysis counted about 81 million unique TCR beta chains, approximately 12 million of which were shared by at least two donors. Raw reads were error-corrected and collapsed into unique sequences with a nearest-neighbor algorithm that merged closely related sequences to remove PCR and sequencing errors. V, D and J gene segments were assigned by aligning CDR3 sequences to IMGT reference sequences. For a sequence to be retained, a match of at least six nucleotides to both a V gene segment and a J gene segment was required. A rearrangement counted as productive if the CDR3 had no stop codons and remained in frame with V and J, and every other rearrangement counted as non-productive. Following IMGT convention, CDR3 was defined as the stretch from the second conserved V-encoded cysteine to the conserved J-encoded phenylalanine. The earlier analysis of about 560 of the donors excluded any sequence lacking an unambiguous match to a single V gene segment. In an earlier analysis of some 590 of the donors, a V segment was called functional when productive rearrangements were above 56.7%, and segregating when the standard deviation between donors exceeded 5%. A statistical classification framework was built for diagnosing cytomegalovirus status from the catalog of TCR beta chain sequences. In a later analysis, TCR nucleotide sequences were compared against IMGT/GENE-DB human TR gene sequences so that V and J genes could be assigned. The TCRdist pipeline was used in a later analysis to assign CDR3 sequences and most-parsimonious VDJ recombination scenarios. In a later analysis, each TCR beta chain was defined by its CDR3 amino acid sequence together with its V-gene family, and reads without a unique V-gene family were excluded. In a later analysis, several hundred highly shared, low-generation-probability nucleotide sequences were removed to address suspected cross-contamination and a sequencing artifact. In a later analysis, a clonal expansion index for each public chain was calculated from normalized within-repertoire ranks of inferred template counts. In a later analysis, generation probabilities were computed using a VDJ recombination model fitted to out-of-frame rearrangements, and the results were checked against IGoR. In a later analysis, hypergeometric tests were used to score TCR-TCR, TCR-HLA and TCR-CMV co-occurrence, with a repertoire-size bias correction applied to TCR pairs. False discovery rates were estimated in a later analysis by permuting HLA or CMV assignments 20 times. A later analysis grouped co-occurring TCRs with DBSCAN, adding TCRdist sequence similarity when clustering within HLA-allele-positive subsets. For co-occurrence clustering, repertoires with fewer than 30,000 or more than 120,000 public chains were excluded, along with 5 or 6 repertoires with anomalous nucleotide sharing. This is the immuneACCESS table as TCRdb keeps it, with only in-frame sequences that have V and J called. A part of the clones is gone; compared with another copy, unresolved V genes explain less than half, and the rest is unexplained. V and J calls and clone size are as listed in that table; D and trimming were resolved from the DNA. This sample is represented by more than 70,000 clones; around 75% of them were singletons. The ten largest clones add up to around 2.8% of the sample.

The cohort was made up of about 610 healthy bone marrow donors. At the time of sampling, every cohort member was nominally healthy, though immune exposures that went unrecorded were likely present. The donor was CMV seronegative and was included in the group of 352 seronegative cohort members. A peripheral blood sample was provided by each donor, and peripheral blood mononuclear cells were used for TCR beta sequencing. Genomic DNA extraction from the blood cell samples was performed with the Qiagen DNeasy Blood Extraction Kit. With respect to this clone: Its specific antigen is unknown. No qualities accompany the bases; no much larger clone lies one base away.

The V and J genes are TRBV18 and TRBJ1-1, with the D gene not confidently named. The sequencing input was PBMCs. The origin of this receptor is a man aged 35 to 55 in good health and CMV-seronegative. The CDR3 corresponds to CASAGNTEAFF. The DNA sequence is TGTGCCAGCGCAGGGAACACTGAAGCTTTCTTT. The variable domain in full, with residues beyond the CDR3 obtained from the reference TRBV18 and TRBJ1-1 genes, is NAGVMQNPRHLVRRRGQEARLRCSPMKGHSHVYWYRQLPEEGLKFMVYLQKENIIDESGMPKERFSAEFPKEGPSILRIQQVVRGDSAAYFCASAGNTEAFFGQGTRLTVV.